Sequencing of this T cell receptor beta chain was carried out in a study of shared clonotypes between healthy human individuals. Overall study context: The study enrolled two women and three men aged 18 to 49.

Trimming cost V 2 bases and J 0 bases, with 6 bases left between them. Germline CDR1 is KGHSH and CDR2 is LQKENI. The CDR3 consists of 14 residues. Note on this clone: This specimen includes other DNA sequences encoding the same CDR3.

The assay ran at deep level. The table came from immunoSEQ multiplex PCR; TCRdb's copy has only in-frame clones and leaves some out. Of about 470,000 clones in the sample, roughly 83% were seen once. The sequenced material came from PBMCs. The receptor was isolated from a woman aged 40 to 55 in good health. Some clones in this sample may be carry-over from other donors' samples. The V gene is TRBV18, the J gene TRBJ2-3; D uncertain. CDR3 in amino acids: CASSPAGSTDTQYF. The CDR3 DNA sequence: TGTGCCAGCTCACCAGCTGGAAGCACAGATACGCAGTATTTT.